A single sample is the source of the 15 T cell receptor beta chains below, sequenced in a study of blood T cells in healthy people across ages. Primed by a sample-barcoded 5' primer and a J-beta primer mix, a second PCR proceeded for about 6 to 12 cycles. MiXCR was run by TCRdb on the 5' RACE reads, yielding one entry per CDR3 protein. The table shows around 500,000 distinct CDR3 sequences, with around half occurring only once. Specimen: blood. The receptors were sampled from a man at least 80 years old in good health.

This chain connects TRBV3-1 to TRBJ1-2, with D possibly matching TRBD1 (5 bases). The CDR3 covers 12 residues. The ends were cut back, 4 bases at V and 4 bases at J, with 7 bases in the middle. Germline V lookup: CDR1 LGHDT, CDR2 YNNKEL (reference sequence). The CDR3 nucleotides are TGTGCCAGCAGCCGGGGCGGCTATGGCTACACCTTC. Translating it yields CASSRGGYGYTF.

The chain links TRBV7-9 to TRBJ1-2; no clear D gene. V was pared by 10 bases and J by 4 bases, with 16 bases between. CDR3 length: 13 amino acids. CDR1 SEHNR and CDR2 FQNEAQ come from the germline V gene (reference sequence). The CDR3 DNA follows: TGTGCCACCCGTCCTGACACCTCCTATGGCTACACCTTC. Its translation is CATRPDTSYGYTF.

This clonotype has just one count. The CDR3: CAWSGASGRGTDTQYF. CDR3 bases: TGTGCCTGGAGTGGGGCTAGCGGGCGCGGCACAGATACGCAGTATTTT. The chain has TRBV30 and TRBJ2-3; 8 bases fit TRBD2. V was pared by 1 base and J by 1 base, with 7 bases of the junction left unmatched. The CDR3 covers 16 residues. Germline CDR1 is GTSNPN and CDR2 is SVGIG (reference sequence).

This clonotype came up many times. This chain links TRBV6-1 with TRBJ2-1; D call uncertain. Trimming cost V 3 bases and J 3 bases, with 9 bases left between them. Germline-derived CDR1 and CDR2 are MNHNS and SASEGT. The CDR3 spans 14 residues. The CDR3 is CASSELPVYNEQFF. In nucleotides, the CDR3 is TGTGCCAGCAGTGAGCTGCCGGTCTACAATGAGCAGTTCTTC.

The chain recombines TRBV9 with TRBJ2-7; D remains unclear. Germline loops: CDR1 SGDLS, CDR2 YYNGEE. V dropped 0 bases and J dropped 4 bases, with 8 bases sitting between them. This CDR3 region has 13 residues. The CDR3 DNA reads TGTGCCAGCAGCGTAGGGCCAATGTACGAGCAGTACTTC. Protein: CASSVGPMYEQYF.

The chain is built from TRBV7-2 and TRBJ2-1; 13 positions agree with TRBD2. The CDR3 has 16 amino acids. The trim removed 5 bases at V and 9 bases at J, leaving 10 bases unmatched. CDR1 and CDR2 (germline): SGHTA, FQGNSA. The CDR3 DNA is TGTGCCAGCAGCACCCAGGCCGGGACTAGCGGGATTGAGCAGTTCTTC. Translation: CASSTQAGTSGIEQFF.

V is TRBV4-1 and J is TRBJ1-1; TRBD1 is a possible D gene (6 bases). CDR1 is MGHRA, CDR2 YSYEKL, per germline. With 4 bases removed from V and 1 base from J, the gap between germline ends came to 13 bases. The CDR3 contains 15 residues. CDR3 residues: CASSLRTATNTEAFF. The CDR3 DNA is TGCGCCAGCAGCCTTAGGACAGCGACGAACACTGAAGCTTTCTTT.

J is TRBJ2-7 and V is TRBV7-2; D ambiguous. This CDR3 is built from 15 residues. V lost 4 bases and J lost 7, with 20 bases in between. In germline, CDR1 is SGHTA, CDR2 FQGNSA. CDR3 coding DNA: TGTGCCAGCAGCTACGGGTCCGGGCCCCTCGGGGAGCAGTACTTC. Residues: CASSYGSGPLGEQYF.

The gene calls are TRBV20-1 and TRBJ2-1; D unresolved. Trimming stripped 8 bases from V and 8 bases from J, with 13 bases between. The CDR3 is 11 residues long. Per germline, CDR1 DFQATT and CDR2 SNEGSKA (reference sequence). CDR3 sequence (DNA): TGCAGTACTGCTCCGATCGATGAGCAGTTCTTC. Translating it yields CSTAPIDEQFF.

J is TRBJ2-1 and V is TRBV28; 9 positions match TRBD2. The V and J ends lost 4 bases and 7 bases, in that order; junction bases with no gene match: 8. The CDR3 contains 15 residues. The germline gives CDR1 MDHEN, CDR2 SYDVKM. The CDR3: CASSYSGSGANEQFF. CDR3 in DNA: TGTGCCAGCAGTTATAGCGGGAGTGGGGCAAATGAGCAGTTCTTC.

V is TRBV7-3 and J is TRBJ2-1; D is possibly TRBD2 (5 bases). The CDR3 consists of 16 residues. Per germline, CDR1 SGHTA and CDR2 FQGTGA. V was clipped by 1 base and J by 1 base, with 11 bases between them. The DNA of the CDR3 is TGTGCCAGCAGCTTAAGTGGACTCCGATCCTACAATGAGCAGTTCTTC. It codes for CASSLSGLRSYNEQFF. Full variable domain (rest looked up from reference TRBV7-3 and TRBJ2-1): GAGVSQTPSNKVTEKGKYVELRCDPISGHTALYWYRQSLGQGPEFLIYFQGTGAADDSGLPNDRFFAVRPEGSVSTLKIQRTERGDSAVYLCASSLSGLRSYNEQFFGPGTRLTVL.

V usage is TRBV7-9 and J usage is TRBJ1-2; D remains ambiguous. Germline CDR1 is SEHNR and CDR2 is FQNEAQ (reference sequence). The ends were cut back, 3 bases at V and 2 bases at J, with 19 bases in the middle. The CDR3 loop spans 17 amino acids. The CDR3 spells CASSFTTGPAANYGYTF. The CDR3 bases are TGTGCCAGCAGCTTTACGACTGGGCCGGCAGCCAACTATGGCTACACCTTC. The complete variable domain, with remaining parts taken from reference TRBV7-9 and TRBJ1-2, reads DTGVSQNPRHKITKRGQNVTFRCDPISEHNRLYWYRQTLGQGPEFLTYFQNEAQLEKSRLLSDRFSAERPKGSFSTLEIQRTEQGDSAMYLCASSFTTGPAANYGYTFGSGTRLTVV.

The chain couples TRBV20-1 to TRBJ1-1; D is perhaps TRBD1 (5 bases). Germline-derived CDR1 and CDR2 are DFQATT and SNEGSKA (reference sequence). This CDR3 spans 13 amino acids. Deletions cut 0 bases from V and 6 bases from J, with 11 bases between. The CDR3 DNA is TGCAGTGCTAGAGAGTGGGGGGACGCTGAAGCTTTCTTT. It translates to CSAREWGDAEAFF.

The V and J genes are TRBV4-3 and TRBJ1-5; D ambiguous. Germline V lookup: CDR1 LGHNA, CDR2 YSLEER. V was shortened by 2 bases and J by 9 bases, with 20 bases between the two germline ends. The CDR3 is 16 residues long. In DNA, the CDR3 is TGCGCCAGCAGCCAATCAATGAAGTCCGATACGGGGCCCCAGCATTTT. This translates into CASSQSMKSDTGPQHF.

CDR3 nucleotides: TGCAGCGTTTCGCAGGGCCCTGAAAAACTGTTTTTT. This sequence encodes CSVSQGPEKLFF. This chain joins TRBV29-1 and TRBJ1-4; tentatively, D is TRBD1 (5 bases). The CDR3 has 12 amino acids. V lost 5 bases, J lost 7 bases, and 11 bases lay in between. Germline V gene lookup returns CDR1 SQVTM and CDR2 ANQGSEA.